This T cell receptor (beta chain) was found in a study of blood T cell repertoires in COVID-19. Across the whole study: COVID-19 samples collected from the United States, Italy and Spain covered acute and convalescent phases. PBMCs, B-cell-depleted T cells, or T cells provided the cDNA or gDNA that made up the material.

Per the study methods: Amplification of reference gene primers provided the estimated nucleated cell counts. Produced via immunoSEQ multiplex PCR; TCRdb's table is partial and in-frame only. That table furnishes V, J and clone size, whereas the DNA furnished D and trimming. The sample has hundreds of thousands of clones, around 89% seen once; the top ten hold around 4.4%. This receptor was taken from a man aged 35-49 years with acute or convalescent COVID-19. Sequencing was done on a sample of peripheral blood.

The CDR3 spells CAWTSGGVRGYGYTF. The CDR3, as DNA: TGTGCCTGGACCTCAGGTGGGGTGCGGGGCTATGGCTACACCTTC. The chain is built from TRBV30 and TRBJ1-2; the D is unclear. The CDR3 covers 15 residues. The V gene lost 4 bases and the J gene lost 4 bases, with 19 bases spanning the gap. The germline CDR1 and CDR2 sequences are GTSNPN and SVGIG (reference sequence). Full variable domain (missing parts from reference TRBV30 and TRBJ1-2): SQTIHQWPATLVQPVGSPLSLECTVEGTSNPNLYWYRQAAGRGLQLLFYSVGIGQISSEVPQNLSASRPQDRQFILSSKKLLLSDSGFYLCAWTSGGVRGYGYTFGSGTRLTVV.